This T cell receptor beta chain is drawn from a study of cytotoxic CD8 clonotypes in ibrutinib-treated CLL. Here immunoSEQ multiplex PCR was the method, and the copy in TCRdb shows in-frame clones only, minus some. The sample carries over 15,000 clones, over 70% recorded once. Libraries of TCR beta were made from approximately 2 micrograms of genomic DNA that came from cryopreserved PBMCs. This clone was counted once. Trimming took off 5 bases at V and 4 bases at J, with 20 bases between the two ends. The germline CDR1 and CDR2 sequences are SGHAT and FQNNGV. The CDR3 is made up of 16 amino acids. The source of this sequence is a human donor with chronic lymphocytic leukemia. The sample was PBMCs, taken before ibrutinib treatment. The gene calls are TRBV11-2 and TRBJ2-5, with D perhaps matching TRBD1 (6 bases). This CDR3 is CASSDRGQPSLETQYF. For the CDR3, the DNA is TGTGCCAGCAGCGATCGCGGACAGCCTTCTCTAGAGACCCAGTACTTC.